This T cell receptor (beta chain) derives from a study of regulatory T cells in long-lasting Graves disease. This clonotype was found many times. V was cut by 4 bases and J by 4 bases, with 17 bases left in between. The CDR3 loop spans 15 amino acids. Germline CDR1 and CDR2: SGHRS and YFSETQ. Time point meaning: newly diagnosed GD, antithyroid drugs for less than 3 months. From PBMCs, RNA was extracted and then used to make the TCR library. In building TCR beta libraries, iRepertoire HTBI primers were used together with Arm-PCR of CDR3 regions. In TCRdb, the multiplex PCR reads were re-called with MiXCR into one record per CDR3 protein. The data contain 300,000 to 400,000 distinct CDR3 sequences, 16% of them singletons. The same data also went into a second study, on T cells in Graves' hyperthyroidism and ophthalmopathy.

The sequence derives from a man between 40 and 49 years old with Graves disease. Specimen: peripheral blood mononuclear cells (PBMCs), collected at new diagnosis, from a patient treated with antithyroid drugs. The chain has TRBV5-1 and TRBJ2-5; D may be TRBD1 (6 bases). The DNA for the CDR3 is TGCGCCAGCAGCCAGGAGCCGGACAGCAGAGAGACCCAGTACTTC. Translating gives CASSQEPDSRETQYF.